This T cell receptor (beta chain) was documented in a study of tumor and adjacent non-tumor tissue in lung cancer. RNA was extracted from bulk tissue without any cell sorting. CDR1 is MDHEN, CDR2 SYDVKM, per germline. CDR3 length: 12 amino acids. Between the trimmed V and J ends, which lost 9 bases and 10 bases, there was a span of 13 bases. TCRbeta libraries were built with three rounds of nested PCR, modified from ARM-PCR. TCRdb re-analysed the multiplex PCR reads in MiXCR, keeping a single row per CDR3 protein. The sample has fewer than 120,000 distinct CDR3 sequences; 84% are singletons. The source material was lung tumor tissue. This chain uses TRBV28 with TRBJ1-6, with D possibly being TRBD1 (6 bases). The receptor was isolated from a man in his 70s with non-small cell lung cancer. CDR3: CASSKGDSPLHF. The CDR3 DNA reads TGTGCCAGTAGTAAGGGGGACTCACCCCTCCACTTT.